Listed below are T cell receptor beta chains from one sample, sequenced in a study of T cell repertoires in cytomegalovirus infection. TCRdb re-derived calls from the reads in MiXCR, one entry per CDR3 protein. Counted here are hundreds of thousands of distinct CDR3 sequences, 9.5% occurring once; the ten biggest clones make up about 3.9%. The sample taken for sequencing was PBMCs. Receptors originate from a human donor in good health (CMV status not recorded). Some clones in this sample may be carry-over from other donors' samples. The CDR3 runs from the conserved cysteine through the conserved F or W. Fields, in order: CDR3 protein, CDR3 DNA, D gene, J gene, V gene, clone size. The D gene is left open where the match is weak. Only part of the rows carry a size: once, few, many, or a class if the clone is expanded.

CASSQEDSLNAYGYTF TGCGCCAGCAGCCAAGAGGACAGCCTGAACGCTTATGGCTACACCTTC NA TRBJ1-2 TRBV4-1 many
CASSPGDRGYTEAFF TGTGCCAGCAGCCCAGGGGACAGGGGGTACACTGAAGCTTTCTTT TRBD1 TRBJ1-1 TRBV7-8 many
CASRGQGSYEQYF TGTGCCAGTAGGGGACAGGGGTCCTACGAGCAGTACTTC TRBD1 TRBJ2-7 TRBV19 NA
CASSFLTIQGNTEAFF TGTGCCAGCAGTTTTTTGACAATTCAGGGAAACACTGAAGCTTTCTTT NA TRBJ1-1 TRBV6-1 NA
CASSVAAQGAIGPGNTIYF TGTGCCAGCAGCGTAGCGGCACAGGGGGCGATTGGGCCTGGAAACACCATATATTTT TRBD1 TRBJ1-3 TRBV9 few
CSARDPNTEAFF TGCAGTGCTAGAGATCCGAACACTGAAGCTTTCTTT NA TRBJ1-1 TRBV20-1 few
CASNTDRRTDEQYF TGTGCCAGCAATACCGACAGGAGAACCGACGAGCAGTACTTC NA TRBJ2-7 TRBV28 NA
CASSTGQGFTDTQYF TGTGCCAGCAGCACGGGACAAGGTTTCACAGATACGCAGTATTTT NA TRBJ2-3 TRBV7-8 many
CASSLSEEYFSGMDQRDTEAFF TGTGCCAGCAGCCTTAGCGAGGAGTATTTTTCAGGAATGGATCAAAGGGACACTGAAGCTTTCTTT NA TRBJ1-1 TRBV4-2 NA
CASGEGQGATGELFF TGTGCCAGCGGGGAAGGACAGGGGGCAACCGGGGAGCTGTTTTTT TRBD1 TRBJ2-2 TRBV7-2 many
CASSSRDGSNSPLHF TGTGCCAGCAGCTCCCGGGACGGATCTAATTCACCCCTCCACTTT NA TRBJ1-6 TRBV11-1 NA
CASSLQGQGVQGPQHF TGTGCCAGCAGCTTGCAAGGACAGGGGGTGCAGGGGCCCCAGCATTTT TRBD1 TRBJ1-5 TRBV5-5 NA
CASSLLLRESPLHF TGTGCCAGCAGTTTACTGCTGCGGGAATCACCCCTCCACTTT NA TRBJ1-6 TRBV27 NA
CASSPGTGREGTQYF TGTGCCAGCAGCCCCGGGACAGGGCGAGAGGGTACGCAGTATTTT TRBD1 TRBJ2-3 TRBV7-3 few
CASSLANRGGEKLFF TGTGCCAGCAGCTTAGCCAACAGGGGAGGGGAAAAACTGTTTTTT TRBD1 TRBJ1-4 TRBV7-2 many
CASSPPTAGLNTEAFF TGTGCCAGTAGCCCACCCACCGCAGGGTTGAACACTGAAGCTTTCTTT NA TRBJ1-1 TRBV19 NA
CASRPPGPYTEAFF TGTGCCAGCAGACCGCCGGGACCCTACACTGAAGCTTTCTTT NA TRBJ1-1 TRBV11-2 NA
CASSLGGGFQETQYF TGTGCCAGCAGCTTAGGCGGTGGATTCCAAGAGACCCAGTACTTC NA TRBJ2-5 TRBV7-2 many
CASSSLGGISTEAFF TGTGCCAGCAGCTCTCTCGGAGGGATTAGCACTGAAGCTTTCTTT NA TRBJ1-1 TRBV7-2 few
CASRMTDSYNEQFF TGTGCCAGCAGGATGACGGACAGCTACAATGAGCAGTTCTTC NA TRBJ2-1 TRBV6-5 NA
CAISGSGIPFF TGTGCCATCAGTGGGAGCGGGATCCCGTTCTTC TRBD2 TRBJ2-1 TRBV10-3 few
CASSPVDRAYEQYF TGTGCCAGCAGCCCAGTGGACAGGGCTTACGAGCAGTACTTC TRBD1 TRBJ2-7 TRBV7-9 NA
CASRREIGELFF TGTGCCAGCAGACGGGAAATCGGGGAGCTGTTTTTT NA TRBJ2-2 TRBV6-2/TRBV6-3 NA
CASSVRQGRYEQYF TGTGCCAGCAGTGTGAGACAGGGCCGTTACGAGCAGTACTTC TRBD1 TRBJ2-7 TRBV27 few
CASSFGREDTQYF TGTGCCAGCAGTTTTGGACGGGAAGATACGCAGTATTTT NA TRBJ2-3 TRBV7-3 many
CASSDRDGNNEQFF TGTGCCAGCAGCGACCGGGACGGCAACAATGAGCAGTTCTTC NA TRBJ2-1 TRBV7-8 many
CASSHQQVNQPQHF TGTGCCAGCAGCCATCAACAGGTAAATCAGCCCCAGCATTTT NA TRBJ1-5 TRBV7-2 many
CASSPPGRGYTF TGTGCCAGCAGTCCCCCGGGACGTGGCTACACCTTC NA TRBJ1-2 TRBV28 NA
CASSSGVGYEQYF TGTGCCAGCAGTTCCGGGGTGGGCTACGAGCAGTACTTC NA TRBJ2-7 TRBV2 NA
CASSRALTHNEQFF TGTGCCAGCAGCCGGGCCCTGACCCACAATGAGCAGTTCTTC NA TRBJ2-1 TRBV28 many
CATRRGGEQFF TGTGCCACACGTAGGGGGGGTGAGCAGTTCTTC NA TRBJ2-1 TRBV6-8 few
CASSWTRSSYNEQFF TGTGCCAGCAGCTGGACGAGAAGCTCCTACAATGAGCAGTTCTTC NA TRBJ2-1 TRBV7-2 many
CASLIAGGPGELFF TGTGCCAGCTTAATTGCGGGGGGGCCCGGGGAGCTGTTTTTT TRBD2 TRBJ2-2 TRBV7-2 NA
CATSGLAFDTGELFF TGTGCCACCTCGGGACTAGCGTTCGACACCGGGGAGCTGTTTTTT TRBD2 TRBJ2-2 TRBV6-2/TRBV6-3 many
CSARAPGTGTHEQYF TGCAGTGCTAGAGCTCCCGGGACAGGAACGCACGAGCAGTACTTC TRBD1 TRBJ2-7 TRBV20-1 many
CASSLGGGFTEAFF TGTGCCAGCAGCTTAGGGGGAGGATTCACTGAAGCTTTCTTT NA TRBJ1-1 TRBV7-2 many
CASSARTYEQYF TGTGCCAGCAGCGCAAGGACCTACGAGCAGTACTTC NA TRBJ2-7 TRBV7-2 NA
CASSHLGTRGIEKLFF TGTGCCAGCAGCCACTTAGGGACCAGGGGGATTGAAAAACTGTTTTTT TRBD1 TRBJ1-4 TRBV7-2 many
CSATDREYEAFF TGCAGTGCTACAGACAGGGAGTACGAAGCTTTCTTT TRBD1 TRBJ1-1 TRBV20-1 many
CASSSSSINYGYTF TGTGCCAGTAGTTCCAGTTCAATAAACTATGGCTACACCTTC NA TRBJ1-2 TRBV19 few
CASSLSRVVNEQYF TGTGCCAGCAGTTTAAGCAGGGTGGTCAACGAGCAGTACTTC NA TRBJ2-7 TRBV12-3/TRBV12-4 few